Each of the 11 T cell receptor beta chains below was sequenced from the same sample in a study of T cell responses to AZD1222 COVID-19 vaccine. TCRdb's copy holds only in-frame clones and misses some; the assay was immunoSEQ multiplex PCR. The sample records roughly 150,000 clones, around nine tenths being singletons. This material consisted of peripheral blood, taken 28 days after the second AZD1222 dose. The receptors stem from an adult who received the AZD1222 COVID-19 vaccine.

This chain links TRBV4-1 with TRBJ1-6; 7 bases fit TRBD1. This CDR3 region has 15 residues. Germline CDR1 MGHRA, CDR2 YSYEKL. J lost 7 bases, V lost 1 base, and 4 bases had no gene match. The CDR3 coding sequence is TGCGCCAGCAGCCAAGGGGGACAGATAAATTCACCCCTCCACTTT. This gives the protein CASSQGGQINSPLHF.

The CDR3 DNA follows: TGTGCCAGCAGCGTAGGCGCGGGAGGGCCCGCCTACAATGAGCAGTTCTTC. It translates to CASSVGAGGPAYNEQFF. The chain is built from TRBV9 and TRBJ2-1, with TRBD2 identical over 9 bases. With V trimmed by 0 bases and J by 2 bases, 6 bases remained unmatched. The CDR3 has 17 amino acids. The germline CDR1 and CDR2 sequences are SGDLS and YYNGEE.

The chain combines TRBV2 with TRBJ1-4, with D uncertain. CDR1 SNHLY and CDR2 FYNNEI come from the germline V gene. With 7 bases removed from V and 1 base from J, the gap between germline ends came to 7 bases. The length of the CDR3 is 13 residues. CDR3 DNA: TGTGCCAGCAATCCGGGAACTAATGAAAAACTGTTTTTT. This encodes CASNPGTNEKLFF.

Details on this clone: Sequence at one end of the junction differs from germline and may be a read error. This rearrangement joins TRBV15 to TRBJ1-3; D gene ambiguous. The CDR3 has 11 amino acids. Germline V lookup: CDR1 LNHNV, CDR2 YYDKDF (reference sequence). The CDR3 DNA follows: TGTGCCACCAGCAGAGGTGTCCGCCTGGATTTT. Residues: CATSRGVRLDF. The entire variable domain, with the rest obtained from reference TRBV15 and TRBJ1-3, is as follows: DAMVIQNPRYQVTQFGKPVTLSCSQTLNHNVMYWYQQKSSQAPKLLFHYYDKDFNNEADTPDNFQSRRPNTSFCFLDIRSPGLGDTAMYLCATSRGVRLDFGEGSWLTVV.

The chain has TRBV28 and TRBJ1-2; D gene ambiguous. The CDR3 totals 17 residues. V was shortened by 2 bases and J by 8 bases, with 24 bases between the two germline ends. Germline values: CDR1 MDHEN, CDR2 SYDVKM. CDR3 sequence: CASSLRGRSYVGGGYTF. The DNA of the CDR3 is TGTGCCAGCAGTTTAAGAGGCAGGAGTTATGTGGGCGGAGGCTACACCTTC.

This chain connects TRBV28 to TRBJ1-5; D gene uncertain. From germline, CDR1 is MDHEN and CDR2 SYDVKM. CDR3 size: 12 residues. Trimming left V 5 bases short and J 1 base short, with 3 bases between. CDR3 in amino acids: CASSASNQPQHF. CDR3 sequence (DNA): TGTGCCAGCAGTGCAAGCAATCAGCCCCAGCATTTT.

The V gene is TRBV14, the J gene TRBJ1-2, with D unresolved. Germline CDR1 SGHDN, CDR2 FVKESK. V lost 0 bases and J lost 4, with 12 bases in between. CDR3 length equals 15 residues. The CDR3 DNA reads TGTGCCAGCAGCCAAGACAGTCCCTTATTCTATGGCTACACCTTC. This translates into CASSQDSPLFYGYTF.

The J gene is TRBJ2-3, the V gene TRBV19; D gene uncertain. The CDR3 spans 11 residues. The V end lost 2 bases, the J end lost 5 bases, and 2 bases lay between the germline ends. Germline V gene lookup returns CDR1 LNHDA and CDR2 SQIVND (reference sequence). The CDR3 reads CASSIRDTQYF. The CDR3 region has the DNA TGTGCCAGTAGTATAAGAGATACGCAGTATTTT. Full variable domain (missing parts from reference TRBV19 and TRBJ2-3): DGGITQSPKYLFRKEGQNVTLSCEQNLNHDAMYWYRQDPGQGLRLIYYSQIVNDFQKGDIAEGYSVSREKKESFPLTVTSAQKNPTAFYLCASSIRDTQYFGPGTRLTVL.

The V call is TRBV6-5, the J call TRBJ2-2; possibly TRBD1 for D (5 bases). Trimming cost V 8 bases and J 7 bases, with 11 bases left between them. Germline lookup yields CDR1 MNHEY and CDR2 SVGAGI. This CDR3 spans 12 amino acids. In nucleotides, the CDR3 is TGTGCCAGCGAAGGGGCAGGCGGGGAGCTGTTTTTT. The encoded protein is CASEGAGGELFF.

The chain combines TRBV11-2 with TRBJ1-2; D is unresolved. The CDR3 loop spans 14 amino acids. Germline V lookup: CDR1 SGHAT, CDR2 FQNNGV. V was cut by 3 bases and J by 0 bases, with 8 bases left in between. CDR3 region: CASSFPPANYGYTF. The CDR3 bases are TGTGCCAGCAGCTTCCCCCCAGCTAACTATGGCTACACCTTC.

The V gene is TRBV10-3, the J gene TRBJ1-2, with 11 bases fitting TRBD1. The V segment lost 6 bases and the J segment 6 bases; nucleotides outside the gene matches: 9. This CDR3 is 15 amino acids long. Germline CDR1 ENHRY, CDR2 SYGVKD. The CDR3 sequence: CAISLERGQGDGYTF. CDR3 coding DNA: TGTGCCATCAGCTTAGAAAGGGGACAGGGGGATGGCTACACCTTC.